This T cell receptor beta chain was recorded in a study of long-term antiretroviral therapy in people with HIV. The immunoSEQ assay was v3.0, run at survey level. The assay was immunoSEQ multiplex PCR, and TCRdb's table has in-frame clones only and misses some. The repertoire includes roughly 25,000 clones, 65% to 90% of them detected once, and 2.3% sits in the top ten. The CDR3 consists of 13 residues. Germline lookup yields CDR1 SGDLS and CDR2 YYNGEE. With 2 bases removed from V and 8 bases from J, the gap between germline ends came to 10 bases. The sequence came from a man in his fifties with HIV. The sample here was unsorted PBMCs, taken 3 years after starting antiretroviral therapy. The V call is TRBV9, the J call TRBJ1-4; D not resolved. This CDR3 is CASSVRLSEKLFF. In DNA, the CDR3 is TGTGCCAGCAGCGTCAGACTGTCCGAAAAACTGTTTTTT.